Listed here are 4 T cell receptor beta chains from one sample, sequenced in a study of T-cell reconstitution after alpha-beta-depleted transplantation in children (dated by TCRdb to 2016 to 2017). The intended sense of this specimen's treatment or condition label: allogeneic hematopoietic cell transplantation with graft depleted of TCRalphabeta T cells and CD19 B cells. Library prep was done by PCR. Sequenced using an Illumina HiSeq 2500. To normalize quantification of the TCRbeta repertoire, the TCR libraries were built with molecular barcoding that relied on unique molecular identifiers. TCRdb reprocessed the public reads (quality trimming at Q25 with fastp, clone calling with MiXCR) and kept in-frame beta chains. For every CDR3 protein sequence, its rows merge into one entry that carries the most common genes and DNA. The sample data list 400,000 to 550,000 distinct CDR3 sequences, and under 12% of these were observed just once. Just over 2% of the sample is in the top ten clones.

The sequencing here drew on PBMCs, taken before TCRalphabeta/CD19-depleted stem cell transplant. Every receptor here comes from a child aged 2-15 years with inherited bone marrow failure, due to receive a stem cell transplant.

This clonotype was observed many times. V usage is TRBV12-3 or TRBV12-4 and J usage is TRBJ2-3; D not certain. The V end lost 10 bases, the J end lost 1 base, and 12 bases lay between the germline ends. This CDR3 has 13 residues. DNA for the CDR3: TGTGCCACCACCTGGGCGGGCACAGATACGCAGTATTTT. It specifies CATTWAGTDTQYF.

This clonotype was recorded many times. V is TRBV3-1 and J is TRBJ2-2, with D uncertain. CDR1 LGHDT and CDR2 YNNKEL come from the germline V gene (reference sequence). V lost 3 bases, J lost 5 bases, and 10 bases lay in between. The CDR3 has 14 residues. CDR3: CASSQASHTGELFF. CDR3 sequence (DNA): TGTGCCAGCAGCCAGGCCAGCCATACCGGGGAGCTGTTTTTT.

This clonotype was picked up many times. The chain joins TRBV20-1 to TRBJ2-5; a weak D match, TRBD2 (5 bases). CDR3 length: 15 residues. CDR1 is DFQATT and CDR2 is SNEGSKA in the germline V gene (reference sequence). V lost 6 bases to trimming and J lost 0 bases, with 17 bases between them. This chain's CDR3 is CSAVPLVGYQETQYF. CDR3 DNA: TGCAGTGCCGTCCCACTAGTGGGGTACCAAGAGACCCAGTACTTC.

The rearrangement uses TRBV12-3 or TRBV12-4 and TRBJ2-3; the D call may be TRBD1 or TRBD2 (5 bases each). V lost 4 bases, J lost 2 bases, and 16 bases lay in between. The CDR3 totals 16 residues. The CDR3 DNA is TGTGCCAGCAGTTCCCGGACTCTAGGGGACACAGATACGCAGTATTTT. It specifies CASSSRTLGDTDTQYF.